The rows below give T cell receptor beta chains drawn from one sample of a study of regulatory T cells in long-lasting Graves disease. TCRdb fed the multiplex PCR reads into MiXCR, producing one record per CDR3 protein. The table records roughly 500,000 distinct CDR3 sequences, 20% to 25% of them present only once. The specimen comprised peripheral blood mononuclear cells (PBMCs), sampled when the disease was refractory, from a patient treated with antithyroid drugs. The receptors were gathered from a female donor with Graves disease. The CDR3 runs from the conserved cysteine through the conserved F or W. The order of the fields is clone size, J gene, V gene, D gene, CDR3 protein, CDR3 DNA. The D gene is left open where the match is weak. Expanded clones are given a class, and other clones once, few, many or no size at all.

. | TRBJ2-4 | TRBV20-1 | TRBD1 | CSARGRDRGQVIQYF | TGCAGTGCTAGAGGTCGGGACAGGGGGCAGGTCATTCAGTACTTC
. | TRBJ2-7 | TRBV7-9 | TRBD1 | CASSLGQGRVYEQYF | TGTGCCAGCAGCCTGGGACAGGGGAGAGTCTACGAGCAGTACTTC
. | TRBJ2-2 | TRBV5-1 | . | CASSVWSGELFF | TGCGCCAGCAGTGTGTGGTCCGGGGAGCTGTTTTTT
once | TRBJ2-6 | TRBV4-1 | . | CASSQSVLQEANVLTF | TGCGCCAGCAGCCAAAGCGTACTACAGGAGGCCAACGTCCTGACTTTC
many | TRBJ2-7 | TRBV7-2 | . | CASSSDFDYEQYF | TGTGCCAGCAGCTCCGACTTCGACTACGAGCAGTACTTC
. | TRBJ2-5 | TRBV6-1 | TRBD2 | CASSEGLAVQETQYF | TGTGCCAGCAGTGAAGGACTAGCGGTTCAAGAGACCCAGTACTTC
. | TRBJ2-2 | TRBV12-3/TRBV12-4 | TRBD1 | CASSLGVRGPNTGELFF | TGTGCCAGCAGTTTAGGCGTCAGGGGGCCTAACACCGGGGAGCTGTTTTTT
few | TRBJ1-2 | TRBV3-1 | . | CASSQDLGGALGYTF | TGTGCCAGCAGCCAAGATCTAGGGGGAGCACTTGGCTACACCTTC
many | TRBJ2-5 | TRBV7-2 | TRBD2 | CASSLSWASGSQTQYF | TGTGCCAGCAGCTTAAGTTGGGCTAGCGGGAGTCAGACCCAGTACTTC
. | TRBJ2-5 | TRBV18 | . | CASSLRQDQETQYF | TGTGCCAGCTCACTCCGACAAGACCAAGAGACCCAGTACTTC
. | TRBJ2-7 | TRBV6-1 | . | CASKLESQTYGQYF | TGTGCCAGCAAGCTGGAGAGTCAAACCTACGGGCAGTACTTC
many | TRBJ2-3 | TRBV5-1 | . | CASSLNRGADTQYF | TGCGCCAGCAGCTTGAATCGCGGCGCAGATACGCAGTATTTT
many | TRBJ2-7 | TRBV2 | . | CASSESRLTTYEQYF | TGTGCCAGCAGTGAGTCCAGGCTCACCACCTACGAGCAGTACTTC
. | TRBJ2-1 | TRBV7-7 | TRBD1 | CASSPGQGNFRQFF | TGTGCTAGCAGCCCAGGACAGGGCAACTTTCGACAGTTCTTC
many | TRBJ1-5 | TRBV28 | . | CASSFPGYNQPQHF | TGTGCCAGCAGTTTCCCAGGGTACAATCAGCCCCAGCATTTT
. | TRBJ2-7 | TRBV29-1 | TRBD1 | CSVATGTGASEQYF | TGCAGCGTTGCGACCGGGACAGGGGCCAGCGAGCAGTACTTC
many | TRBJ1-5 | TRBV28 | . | CASSSGPYQPQHF | TGTGCCAGCAGCTCAGGGCCCTATCAGCCCCAGCATTTT
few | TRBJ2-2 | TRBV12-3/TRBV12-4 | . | CASKRLDTGELFF | TGTGCCAGCAAACGGCTCGACACCGGGGAGCTGTTTTTT
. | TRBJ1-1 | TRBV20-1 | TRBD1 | CSAPVTGGTEAFF | TGCAGTGCCCCGGTGACAGGGGGCACTGAAGCTTTCTTT
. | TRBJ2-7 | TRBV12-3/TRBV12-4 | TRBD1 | CASSLRQGEQYF | TGTGCCAGCAGTTTACGACAGGGTGAGCAGTACTTC
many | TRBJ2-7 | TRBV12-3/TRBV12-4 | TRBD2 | CASSSRGTSPIREQYF | TGTGCCAGCAGTTCTAGGGGGACTAGCCCTATACGCGAGCAGTACTTC
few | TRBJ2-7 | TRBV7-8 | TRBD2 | CASSSLAGEIYEQYF | TGTGCCAGCAGCTCTCTAGCGGGAGAGATCTACGAGCAGTACTTC
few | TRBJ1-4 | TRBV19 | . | CASSTPNANEKLFF | TGTGCCAGTAGTACGCCGAACGCGAATGAAAAACTGTTTTTT
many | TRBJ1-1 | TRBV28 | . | CASNSLGLGTEAFF | TGTGCCAGCAACTCCTTAGGGTTGGGAACTGAAGCTTTCTTT
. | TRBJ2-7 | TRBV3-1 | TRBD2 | CASSPASGTSNEQYF | TGTGCCAGCAGCCCCGCCTCGGGGACTAGTAACGAGCAGTACTTC
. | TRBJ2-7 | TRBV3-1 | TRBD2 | CASSDRLAGGIHEQYF | TGTGCCAGCAGCGACCGACTAGCGGGAGGGATACACGAGCAGTACTTC
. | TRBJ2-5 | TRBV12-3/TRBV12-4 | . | CASSFGRETQYF | TGTGCCAGCAGTTTCGGCCGGGAGACCCAGTACTTC
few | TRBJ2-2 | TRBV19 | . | CASSITGLGSGELFF | TGTGCCAGTAGTATCACCGGGTTGGGGTCCGGGGAGCTGTTTTTT
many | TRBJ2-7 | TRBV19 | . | CASSQLPKDGNYEQYF | TGTGCCAGTAGTCAACTCCCCAAAGACGGGAACTACGAGCAGTACTTC
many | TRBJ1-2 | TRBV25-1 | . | CASSEFCSLPSYGYTF | TGTGCCAGCAGTGAATTTTGCTCGTTACCCAGTTATGGCTACACCTTC
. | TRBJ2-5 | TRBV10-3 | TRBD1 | CAISDRGGETQYF | TGTGCCATCAGCGACAGGGGGGGGGAGACCCAGTACTTC
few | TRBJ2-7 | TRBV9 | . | CASSRVAGGAEQYF | TGTGCCAGCTCTAGGGTTGCGGGCGGGGCCGAGCAGTACTTC
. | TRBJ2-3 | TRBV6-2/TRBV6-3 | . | CASSYSRGAGDRTDTQYF | TGTGCCAGCAGTTACTCGAGGGGGGCGGGGGATCGCACAGATACGCAGTATTTT
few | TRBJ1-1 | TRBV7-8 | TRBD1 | CASSLPQGAGTEAFF | TGTGCCAGCAGCTTACCCCAGGGGGCCGGTACTGAAGCTTTCTTT
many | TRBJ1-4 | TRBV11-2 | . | CASSLGREKLFF | TGTGCCAGCAGCTTAGGACGGGAAAAACTGTTTTTT
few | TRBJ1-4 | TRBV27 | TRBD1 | CASRQQGEGEKLFF | TGTGCCAGCAGACAACAGGGGGAGGGTGAAAAACTGTTTTTT
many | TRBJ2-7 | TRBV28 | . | CASSLVVGEAGKLYEQYF | TGTGCCAGCAGTTTAGTAGTGGGGGAGGCAGGGAAATTGTACGAGCAGTACTTC
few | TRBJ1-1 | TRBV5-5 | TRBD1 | CASSPGTGANTEAFF | TGTGCCAGCAGCCCGGGGACAGGGGCGAACACTGAAGCTTTCTTT
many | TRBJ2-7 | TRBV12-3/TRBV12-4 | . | CASSSDPSYEQYF | TGTGCCAGCAGTTCGGATCCCTCCTACGAGCAGTACTTC
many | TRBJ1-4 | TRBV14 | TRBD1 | CASSQHDQDRGRWYEKLFF | TGTGCCAGCAGCCAGCACGACCAGGACAGGGGAAGGTGGTATGAAAAACTGTTTTTT
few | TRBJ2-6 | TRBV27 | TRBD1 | CASSLTGGASGANVLTF | TGTGCCAGCAGTTTGACAGGGGGCGCTTCTGGGGCCAACGTCCTGACTTTC
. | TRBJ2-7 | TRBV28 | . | CASSRPWDIQYF | TGTGCCAGCAGCCGCCCCTGGGACATCCAGTACTTC
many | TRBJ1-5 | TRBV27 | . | CASSPLGQGVQPQHF | TGTGCCAGCAGTCCCCTTGGGCAGGGTGTTCAGCCCCAGCATTTT
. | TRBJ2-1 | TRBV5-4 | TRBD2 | CASSLEAGGEQFF | TGTGCCAGCAGCTTGGAGGCGGGAGGTGAGCAGTTCTTC
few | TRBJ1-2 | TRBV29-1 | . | CSVLGADLSNYGYTF | TGCAGCGTTCTCGGAGCAGACTTGTCTAACTATGGCTACACCTTC
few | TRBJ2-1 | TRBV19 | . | CASSIGISYNEQFF | TGTGCCAGTAGTATTGGCATATCCTACAATGAGCAGTTCTTC
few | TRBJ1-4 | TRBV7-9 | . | CASSRVEEKLFF | TGTGCCAGCAGCAGGGTGGAAGAAAAACTGTTTTTT
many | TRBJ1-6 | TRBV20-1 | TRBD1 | CSATVNRGNNSPLHF | TGCAGTGCTACCGTAAACAGGGGGAATAATTCACCCCTCCACTTT
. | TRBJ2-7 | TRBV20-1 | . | CSASSTSVPSYEQYF | TGCAGTGCTTCTTCGACTAGTGTTCCCTCCTACGAGCAGTACTTC
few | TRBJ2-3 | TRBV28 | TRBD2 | CASSLRRETDTQYF | TGTGCCAGCAGTTTAAGGCGGGAGACAGATACGCAGTATTTT
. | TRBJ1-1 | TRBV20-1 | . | CSATRQAATEAFF | TGCAGTGCCACTCGACAGGCGGCAACTGAAGCTTTCTTT